This T cell receptor (beta chain) comes out of a study of T cell responses to AZD1222 COVID-19 vaccine. Study-wide points: Targeting of unmutated variant regions was reportedly seen in nearly half of spike-specific TCRs.

V shed 6 bases, J shed 0 bases, and the junction held 8 bases outside the gene matches. The CDR3 length is 17 residues. Per the germline V gene, CDR1 is MNHEY and CDR2 is SVGEGT. To note about this clone: Its matching antigen is unknown.

Repertoires were generated with immunoSEQ multiplex PCR, while TCRdb's copy carries only in-frame clones and drops some. The table lists 150,000 to 200,000 clones, 90% of them singletons. This clonotype was sampled from an adult who received the AZD1222 COVID-19 vaccine. Sequencing used peripheral blood, obtained 28 days after the second AZD1222 dose. This chain links TRBV6-2 or TRBV6-3 with TRBJ2-6; TRBD1 matches 7 bases. CDR3 loop: CASSPPTGISGANVLTF. The DNA for the CDR3 is TGTGCCAGCAGCCCTCCGACAGGGATCTCTGGGGCCAACGTCCTGACTTTC.